This paragraph reports one TCR beta chain. Its specificity is unknown. The read terminates 3 residues before the CDR3 end, so the remaining end is supplied by the germline J gene. Trimming pared 4 bases from V and 7 bases from J, leaving 17 bases between. Germline V gene data show CDR1 as LNHDA and CDR2 as SQIVND (reference sequence). The CDR3 loop spans 15 amino acids. This sample was included in a study of T cells in women clearing cervical HPV infection. Study-level background: Controls' single incident HPV16 infection cleared within 12 months without precancer.

TCRdb keeps only in-frame clones here, not all; method: immunoSEQ multiplex PCR. This sample's clone table lists about 24,000 clones. Study-wide results and caveats: CIN3+ cases had significantly higher TCR repertoire richness than controls, but evenness did not differ.

The chain links TRBV19 to TRBJ2-1, with D unresolved. Sequences were obtained from blood buffy coat. The sequence came from a woman aged 18 to 75 with a cervical HPV16 infection that either progressed to CIN3+ or cleared (not recorded which). CDR3 residues: CASSKRVGGENEQFF. The sequenced part of the CDR3 DNA is TGTGCCAGTAGTAAACGAGTCGGCGGCGAAAATGAG.